The text below deals with one T cell receptor beta chain. Its antigen remains undetermined. Base-call qualities are not available, and no considerably larger clone is one nucleotide away. The sample originates from a study of sequential checkpoint blockade in melanoma (dated 2019 in TCRdb). About the full investigation: Using 1:1 randomization, the trial assigned patients either to first-line nivolumab followed by ipilimumab (arm A) or to ipilimumab followed by nivolumab (arm B). Maintenance nivolumab came after each of the two trial sequences. For about 22 patients, matched tumor biopsies were taken both before treatment and at week 13, after single-agent nivolumab (arm A) or ipilimumab (arm B). Approximately 80% of the matched tumor biopsy pairs taken before and after treatment were from the same lesion. DNA from roughly 83 melanoma tumor samples collected before treatment underwent TCRbeta immunosequencing.

TCRbeta CDR3 regions were immunosequenced from genomic DNA with the immunoSEQ Assay. Before high-throughput sequencing, the genomic DNA was amplified using bias-controlled multiplex PCR. Per the source publication's procedure: To quantify the absolute abundance of each unique TCRbeta CDR3 region, the sequences were collapsed and filtered. Clonality was defined as 1 minus Pielou's evenness and was calculated using productive rearrangements only. To compute tumor T-cell fraction, TCRbeta template counts were normalized to usable DNA, with usable DNA estimated from several housekeeping genes. Clones with significantly greater frequencies in on-treatment versus baseline samples were identified using a previously published method. TCRdb carries this immuneACCESS record with in-frame sequences only. Its versions omit some clonotypes, under half of them owing to an unresolved V gene in the studies checked, with the rest unexplained. The DNA was the basis for D and trimming; V, J and clone size are from that table. The sample table shows around 4,200 clones, and 20% to 25% are seen once. About 13% of the sample belongs to the ten largest clones.

Trimming costs V 10 bases and J 6 bases, and their ends lie 12 bases apart. According to the germline V gene, CDR1 reads WSHSY and CDR2 reads SAAADI. From the cysteine through the phenylalanine, the CDR3 covers 12 amino acids. The sequence is cut down to CDR3 DNA, 36 bases in frame from base 1. Explained via the paper, the treatment or condition label denotes: randomized to nivolumab then ipilimumab (arm A) or the reverse (arm B). No trial patient had received prior DNA-damaging chemotherapy. Samples came from patients with melanoma in CheckMate 064, a randomized, open-label phase II trial of sequential checkpoint blockade. Genomic DNA from formalin-fixed paraffin-embedded (FFPE) tissue samples was used for tumor TCR sequencing. What the authors observed across the whole study: Small sample sizes and reduced statistical power limited the analyses of tumor T-cell fraction within each arm. In the nivolumab-first arm (arm A), an association was found between pretreatment tumor TIL clonality and response (P = .04). Tumor T-cell fraction and clonality were correlated with PD-L1 staining and CD8+ T-cell counts, but not with mutational load. Clinical benefit was about 30 times more likely to be achieved by patients whose tumor T-cell fraction and clonality increased by week 13. Validation of the response-prediction model combining TCR metrics and mutation burden is needed in larger, independent patient cohorts.

The V gene is TRBV10-2 and the J gene is TRBJ2-2, with the D segment identity uncertain. The starting material was tumor tissue (inferred from file names), obtained from a patient given nivolumab and ipilimumab in sequence. This clonotype originated in a human donor with melanoma. In nucleotides, the sequence is TGCGCCACCCCGAGTCAGGCCGGGGAGCTGTTTTTT. This gives the protein CATPSQAGELFF.